This TCR beta chain was captured in a study of post-analysis software for immune sequencing data. Germline V lookup: CDR1 DFQATT, CDR2 SNEGSKA (reference sequence). V lost 8 bases to trimming and J lost 0 bases; unmatched junction nucleotides: 8. The CDR3 sequence is 15 residues long. Findings and caveats of the study: Relative to controls, patients with multiple sclerosis showed significantly lower normalized Chao1 diversity. Those samples that were prepared in the same batch co-clustered strongly by F measure. About 5 TRBV segments were significantly more frequent in patients than in controls. TRBV5-6, TRBV5-1 and TRBV20-1 were among these segments.

This clonotype occurred a few times. Antigen unknown. The authors incorporated unique molecular identifiers into the TCR beta cDNA libraries. TCRdb re-analysed the PCR reads in MiXCR, keeping a single row per CDR3 protein. The sample has about 620,000 distinct CDR3 sequences, roughly two fifths seen once. The clonotype was recovered from a girl aged 10 to 17 with multiple sclerosis. V is TRBV20-1 and J is TRBJ2-3; 10 bases align to TRBD1. Sequencing input: blood. In DNA form, the CDR3 reads TGCAGTCCCGGGACAGGGGACGCTAGCACAGATACGCAGTATTTT. It specifies CSPGTGDASTDTQYF.